The rows below give T cell receptor beta chains drawn from one sample of a study of OX40 agonist ivuxolimab in advanced cancers. Sequenced by immunoSEQ multiplex PCR; TCRdb stores in-frame clones only, minus some. The sample shows 60,000 to 65,000 clones, approximately 89% of them seen only once. Sequences were derived from CD4+ or CD8+ T cells sorted from blood, sampled in a trial of the OX40 agonist ivuxolimab. The receptors were gathered from an adult with an advanced solid tumor such as melanoma, head and neck, liver or kidney cancer. Each CDR3 is given with its conserved first and last residue. The D gene is left open where the match is weak. Clone size is not always given. Where it is, it says once, few, many or a class for expanded clones.

D,size,V,J,CDR3,DNA
-,few,TRBV7-9,TRBJ1-1,CASNPPREITEAFF,TGTGCCAGCAACCCTCCCAGGGAGATCACTGAAGCTTTCTTT
-,-,TRBV4-2,TRBJ1-2,CASSQGAGLYGYTF,TGTGCCAGCAGCCAAGGGGCAGGGCTCTATGGCTACACCTTC
TRBD2,few,TRBV5-1,TRBJ2-4,CASSEGLAGAGNIQYF,TGCGCCAGCAGCGAGGGACTAGCGGGAGCTGGAAACATTCAGTACTTC
TRBD2,-,TRBV10-3,TRBJ2-1,CAISVLIGTSGGYNEQFF,TGTGCCATCAGTGTCCTAATCGGGACTAGCGGGGGATACAATGAGCAGTTCTTC
-,-,TRBV29-1,TRBJ2-3,CSVRAPSGDTQYF,TGCAGCGTGAGAGCCCCGTCGGGAGATACGCAGTATTTT
-,-,TRBV6-5,TRBJ1-1,CASRTSTEAFF,TGTGCCAGCAGGACCAGCACTGAAGCTTTCTTT
-,-,TRBV27,TRBJ1-5,CASTQSPGPNQPQHF,TGTGCCAGCACCCAAAGCCCGGGACCGAATCAGCCCCAGCATTTT
-,-,TRBV7-9,TRBJ1-4,CASSTGRDEKLFF,TGTGCCAGCAGCACCGGGAGAGATGAAAAACTGTTTTTT
-,-,TRBV9,TRBJ1-1,CASSTPGVTEAFF,TGTGCCAGCAGCACCCCGGGCGTTACTGAAGCTTTCTTT
TRBD2,-,TRBV10-3,TRBJ2-3,CAISELLAGEVGTDTQYF,TGTGCCATCAGTGAGTTACTAGCGGGAGAGGTCGGCACAGATACGCAGTATTTT
-,-,TRBV7-9,TRBJ2-3,CASSLRVVGGRDTQYF,TGTGCCAGCAGCTTGAGAGTGGTTGGGGGGAGAGATACGCAGTATTTT
-,-,TRBV27,TRBJ2-5,CASSLDRAGQETQYF,TGTGCCAGCAGTTTAGATCGGGCCGGCCAAGAGACCCAGTACTTC
-,-,TRBV27,TRBJ1-1,CASSEGGLVTEAFF,TGTGCCAGCAGTGAGGGAGGGTTGGTCACTGAAGCTTTCTTT
TRBD1,-,TRBV6-6,TRBJ2-5,CASSYSDRPGTQYF,TGTGCCAGCAGTTACTCGGACAGGCCTGGGACCCAGTACTTC
TRBD2,once,TRBV29-1,TRBJ2-7,CSVDGTGTSGYEQYF,TGCAGCGTTGACGGGACGGGGACTAGCGGCTACGAGCAGTACTTC
-,-,TRBV29-1,TRBJ2-7,CSVGGGYEQYF,TGCAGCGTGGGTGGGGGCTACGAGCAGTACTTC
-,-,TRBV27,TRBJ1-1,CASRLGQGGTTEAFF,TGTGCCAGCCGATTGGGTCAGGGAGGGACCACTGAAGCTTTCTTT
-,once,TRBV6-5,TRBJ1-1,CASSYSSGGNTEAFF,TGTGCCAGCAGTTACTCGAGTGGCGGAAACACTGAAGCTTTCTTT
TRBD2,-,TRBV25-1,TRBJ2-2,CASSTLARASGNTGELFF,TGTGCCAGCAGCACCCTGGCTCGGGCTAGCGGAAACACCGGGGAGCTGTTTTTT
-,-,TRBV27,TRBJ2-7,CASSHGPYEQYF,TGTGCCAGCAGTCACGGCCCCTACGAGCAGTACTTC
-,-,TRBV5-5,TRBJ1-4,CASSSQGWANEKLFF,TGTGCCAGCAGCTCGCAGGGTTGGGCTAATGAAAAACTGTTTTTT
TRBD2,few,TRBV7-6,TRBJ2-3,CASSQLSGNTDTQYF,TGTGCCAGCAGCCAGCTTAGCGGGAACACAGATACGCAGTATTTT
TRBD1,-,TRBV6-5,TRBJ2-1,CASSYSQGAMYNEQFF,TGTGCCAGCAGTTACTCACAGGGGGCTATGTACAATGAGCAGTTCTTC
TRBD1,-,TRBV4-2,TRBJ2-7,CASSQDGTGGSYEQYF,TGTGCCAGCAGCCAAGATGGTACAGGGGGCTCCTACGAGCAGTACTTC
-,-,TRBV5-5,TRBJ1-1,CASSLYGENTEAFF,TGTGCCAGCAGCTTGTATGGGGAGAACACTGAAGCTTTCTTT
-,-,TRBV4-1,TRBJ1-3,CASSQDRQSGNTIYF,TGCGCCAGCAGCCAAGATCGACAGTCTGGAAACACCATATATTTT
TRBD2,-,TRBV18,TRBJ2-1,CASSLFIAGAYMDEQFF,TGTGCCAGCTCACTGTTTATAGCGGGAGCCTACATGGATGAGCAGTTCTTC
-,-,TRBV7-9,TRBJ2-1,CASSLAVLSSYNEQFF,TGTGCCAGCAGCTTAGCAGTCCTGAGCTCCTACAATGAGCAGTTCTTC
TRBD1,-,TRBV13,TRBJ1-5,CASSQGQVSNQPQHF,TGTGCCAGCAGCCAAGGACAGGTTAGCAATCAGCCCCAGCATTTT
-,-,TRBV2,TRBJ1-1,CANRTARYEAFF,TGTGCCAACCGGACAGCGAGATATGAAGCTTTCTTT
TRBD2,-,TRBV10-2,TRBJ2-3,CASSTSTGGPEDTQYF,TGCGCCAGCAGTACGTCAACGGGAGGGCCAGAAGATACGCAGTATTTT
TRBD1,-,TRBV6-5,TRBJ2-1,CASSQQGEGYNEQFF,TGTGCCAGCAGCCAACAGGGGGAAGGTTACAATGAGCAGTTCTTC
TRBD2,once,TRBV5-5,TRBJ2-2,CASSPGLAGGNTGELFF,TGTGCCAGCAGTCCTGGTCTAGCGGGAGGGAACACCGGGGAGCTGTTTTTT
-,-,TRBV10-3,TRBJ2-7,CAIASPGGTASYEQYF,TGTGCCATCGCTTCCCCGGGGGGGACAGCTTCCTACGAGCAGTACTTC
-,-,TRBV6-5,TRBJ2-5,CASSYHRQETQYF,TGTGCCAGCAGTTATCATCGCCAAGAGACCCAGTACTTC